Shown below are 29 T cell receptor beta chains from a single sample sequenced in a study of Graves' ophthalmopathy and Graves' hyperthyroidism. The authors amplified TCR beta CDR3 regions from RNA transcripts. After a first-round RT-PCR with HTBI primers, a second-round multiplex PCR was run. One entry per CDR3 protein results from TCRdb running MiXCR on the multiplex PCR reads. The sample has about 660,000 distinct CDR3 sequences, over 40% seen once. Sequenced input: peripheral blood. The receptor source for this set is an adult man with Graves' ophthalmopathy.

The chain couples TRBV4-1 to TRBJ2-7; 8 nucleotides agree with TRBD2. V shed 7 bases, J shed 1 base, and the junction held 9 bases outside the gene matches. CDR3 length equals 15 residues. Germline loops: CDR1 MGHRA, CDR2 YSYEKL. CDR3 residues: CASNQLGGRSYEQYF. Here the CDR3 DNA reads TGCGCCAGCAACCAGTTAGGCGGGAGGTCCTACGAGCAGTACTTC.

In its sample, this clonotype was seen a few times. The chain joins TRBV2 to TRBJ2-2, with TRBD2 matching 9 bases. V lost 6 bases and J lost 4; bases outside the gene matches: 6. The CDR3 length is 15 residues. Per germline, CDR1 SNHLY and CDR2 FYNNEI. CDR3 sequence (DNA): TGTGCCAGCAGAGGCGGGAGGGCCAGCACCGGGGAGCTGTTTTTT. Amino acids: CASRGGRASTGELFF.

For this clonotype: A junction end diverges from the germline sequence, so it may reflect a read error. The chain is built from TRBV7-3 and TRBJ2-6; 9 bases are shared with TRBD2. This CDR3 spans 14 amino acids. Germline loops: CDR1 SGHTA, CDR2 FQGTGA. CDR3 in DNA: TGTGCCAGCAGCTTAAGCGGGGGGGCCGACGTCCTGACTTTC. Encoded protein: CASSLSGGADVLTF.

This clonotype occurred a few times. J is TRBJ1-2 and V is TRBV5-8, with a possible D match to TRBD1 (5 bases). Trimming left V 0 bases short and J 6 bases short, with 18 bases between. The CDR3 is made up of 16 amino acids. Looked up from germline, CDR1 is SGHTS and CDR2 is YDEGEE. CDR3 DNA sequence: TGTGCCAGCAGCTTGGCCGTCAGGGCGAGGGGTCATGGCTACACCTTC. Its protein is CASSLAVRARGHGYTF. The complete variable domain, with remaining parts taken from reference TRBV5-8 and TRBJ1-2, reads EAGVTQSPTHLIKTRGQQATLRCSPISGHTSVYWYQQALGLGLQFLLWYDEGEERNRGNFPPRFSGRQFPNYSSELNVNALELEDSALYLCASSLAVRARGHGYTFGSGTRLTVV.

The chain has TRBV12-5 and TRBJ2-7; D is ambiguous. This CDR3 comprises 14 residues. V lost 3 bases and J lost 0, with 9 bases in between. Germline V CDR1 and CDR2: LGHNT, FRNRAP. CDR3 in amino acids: CASGFSFGSYEQYF. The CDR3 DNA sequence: TGTGCTAGTGGTTTTAGTTTTGGCTCCTACGAGCAGTACTTC.

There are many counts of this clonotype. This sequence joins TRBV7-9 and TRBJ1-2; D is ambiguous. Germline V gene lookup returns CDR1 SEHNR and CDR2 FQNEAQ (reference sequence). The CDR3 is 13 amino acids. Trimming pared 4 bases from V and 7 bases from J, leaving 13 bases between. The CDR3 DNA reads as TGTGCCAGCAGCTCTGGCTCCAGCGGTGGCTACACCTTC. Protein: CASSSGSSGGYTF.

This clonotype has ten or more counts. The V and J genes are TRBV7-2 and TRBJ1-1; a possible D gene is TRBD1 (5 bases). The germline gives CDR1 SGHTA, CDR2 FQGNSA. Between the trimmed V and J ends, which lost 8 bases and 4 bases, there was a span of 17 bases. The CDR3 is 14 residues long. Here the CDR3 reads CASCPWGVITEAFF. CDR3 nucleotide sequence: TGTGCCAGCTGTCCGTGGGGCGTGATCACTGAAGCTTTCTTT.

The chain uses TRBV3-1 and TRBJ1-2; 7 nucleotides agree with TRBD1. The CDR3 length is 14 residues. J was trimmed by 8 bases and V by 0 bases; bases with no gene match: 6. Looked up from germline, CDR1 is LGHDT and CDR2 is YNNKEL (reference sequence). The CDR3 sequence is CASSQEGTVEGYTF. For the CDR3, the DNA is TGTGCCAGCAGCCAAGAGGGGACAGTTGAAGGCTACACCTTC.

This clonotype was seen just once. CDR3 sequence reads: CASSQDLAGGGMETQYF. The CDR3, as DNA: TGTGCCAGCAGCCAAGATCTAGCGGGGGGCGGCATGGAGACCCAGTACTTC. This chain links TRBV14 with TRBJ2-5; TRBD2 aligns across 11 bases. CDR1 SGHDN and CDR2 FVKESK come from the germline V gene. J gave up 5 bases and V 0 bases, and 8 bases lay outside the gene matches. The CDR3 consists of 17 residues.

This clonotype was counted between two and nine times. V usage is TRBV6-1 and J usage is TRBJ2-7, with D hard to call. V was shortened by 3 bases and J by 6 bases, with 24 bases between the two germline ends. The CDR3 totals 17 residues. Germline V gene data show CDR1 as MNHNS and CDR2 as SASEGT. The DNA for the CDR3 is TGTGCCAGCAGTGACTCGGCCTCCATCCCAAAAGTGTTCGAGCAGTACTTC. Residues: CASSDSASIPKVFEQYF.

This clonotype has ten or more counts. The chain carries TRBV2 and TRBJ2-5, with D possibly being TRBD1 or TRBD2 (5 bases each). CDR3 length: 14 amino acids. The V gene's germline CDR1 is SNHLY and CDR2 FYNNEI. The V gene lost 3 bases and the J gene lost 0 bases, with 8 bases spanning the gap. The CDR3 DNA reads TGTGCCAGCAGTGAGGGGGTAAACCAAGAGACCCAGTACTTC. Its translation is CASSEGVNQETQYF.

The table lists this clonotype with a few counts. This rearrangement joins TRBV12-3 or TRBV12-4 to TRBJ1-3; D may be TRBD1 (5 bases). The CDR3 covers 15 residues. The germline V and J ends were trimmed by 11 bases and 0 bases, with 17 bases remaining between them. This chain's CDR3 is CASSGRQSSGNTIYF. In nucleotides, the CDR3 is TGTGCCTCTTCAGGGCGCCAAAGCTCTGGAAACACCATATATTTT.

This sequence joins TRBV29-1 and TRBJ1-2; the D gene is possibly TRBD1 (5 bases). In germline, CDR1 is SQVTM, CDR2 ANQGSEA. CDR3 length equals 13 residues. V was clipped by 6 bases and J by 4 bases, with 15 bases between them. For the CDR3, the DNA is TGCAGCGTCCTTGACAGAGCAGGCTATGGCTACACCTTC. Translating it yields CSVLDRAGYGYTF. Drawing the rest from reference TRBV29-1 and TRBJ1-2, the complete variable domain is SAVISQKPSRDICQRGTSLTIQCQVDSQVTMMFWYRQQPGQSLTLIATANQGSEATYESGFVIDKFPISRPNLTFSTLTVSNMSPEDSSIYLCSVLDRAGYGYTFGSGTRLTVV.

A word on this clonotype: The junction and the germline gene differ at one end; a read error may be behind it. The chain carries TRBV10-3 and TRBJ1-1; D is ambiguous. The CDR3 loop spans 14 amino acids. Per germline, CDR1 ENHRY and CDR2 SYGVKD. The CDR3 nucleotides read TGTGTCATCAGTGAGTCGTACATGAACACTGAAGCTTTCTTT. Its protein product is CVISESYMNTEAFF.

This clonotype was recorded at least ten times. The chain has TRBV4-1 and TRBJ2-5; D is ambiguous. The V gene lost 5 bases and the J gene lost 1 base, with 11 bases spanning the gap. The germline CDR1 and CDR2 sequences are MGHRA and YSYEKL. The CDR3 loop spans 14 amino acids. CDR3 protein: CASSKGSVQETQYF. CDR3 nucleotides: TGCGCCAGCAGCAAAGGCAGCGTCCAAGAGACCCAGTACTTC.

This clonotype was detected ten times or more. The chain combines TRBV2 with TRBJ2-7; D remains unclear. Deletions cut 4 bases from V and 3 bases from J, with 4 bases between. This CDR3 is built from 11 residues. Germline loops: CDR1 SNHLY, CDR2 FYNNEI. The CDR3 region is CASSVNYEQYF. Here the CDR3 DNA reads TGTGCCAGCAGTGTCAACTACGAGCAGTACTTC.

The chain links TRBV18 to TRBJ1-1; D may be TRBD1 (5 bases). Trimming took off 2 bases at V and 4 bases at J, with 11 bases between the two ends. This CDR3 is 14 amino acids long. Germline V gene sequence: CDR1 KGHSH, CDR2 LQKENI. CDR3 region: CASSPSRAATEAFF. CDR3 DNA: TGTGCCAGCTCACCAAGCAGGGCGGCCACTGAAGCTTTCTTT. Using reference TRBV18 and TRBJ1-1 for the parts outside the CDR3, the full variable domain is NAGVMQNPRHLVRRRGQEARLRCSPMKGHSHVYWYRQLPEEGLKFMVYLQKENIIDESGMPKERFSAEFPKEGPSILRIQQVVRGDSAAYFCASSPSRAATEAFFGQGTRLTVV.

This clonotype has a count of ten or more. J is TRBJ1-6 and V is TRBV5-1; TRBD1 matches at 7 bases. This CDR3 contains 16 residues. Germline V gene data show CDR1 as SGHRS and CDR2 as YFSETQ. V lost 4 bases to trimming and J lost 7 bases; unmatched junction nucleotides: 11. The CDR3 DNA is TGCGCCAGCAGCCCGACAAACAGGGGTTGGAATTCACCCCTCCACTTT. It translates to CASSPTNRGWNSPLHF.

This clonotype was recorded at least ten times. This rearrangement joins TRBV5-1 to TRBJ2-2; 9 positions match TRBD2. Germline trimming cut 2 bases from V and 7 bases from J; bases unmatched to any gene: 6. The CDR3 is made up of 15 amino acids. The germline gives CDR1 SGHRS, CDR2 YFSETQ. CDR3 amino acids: CASSFSGSDGGELFF. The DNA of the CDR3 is TGCGCCAGCAGCTTTAGCGGGAGCGATGGCGGGGAGCTGTTTTTT. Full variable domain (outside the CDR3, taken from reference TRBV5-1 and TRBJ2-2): KAGVTQTPRYLIKTRGQQVTLSCSPISGHRSVSWYQQTPGQGLQFLFEYFSETQRNKGNFPGRFSGRQFSNSRSEMNVSTLELGDSALYLCASSFSGSDGGELFFGEGSRLTVL.

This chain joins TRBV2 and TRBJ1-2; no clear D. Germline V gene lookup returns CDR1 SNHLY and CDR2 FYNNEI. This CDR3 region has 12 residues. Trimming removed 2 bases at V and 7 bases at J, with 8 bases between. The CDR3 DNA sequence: TGTGCCAGCAGTGAATTGGGCCCTGGCTACACCTTC. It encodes CASSELGPGYTF.

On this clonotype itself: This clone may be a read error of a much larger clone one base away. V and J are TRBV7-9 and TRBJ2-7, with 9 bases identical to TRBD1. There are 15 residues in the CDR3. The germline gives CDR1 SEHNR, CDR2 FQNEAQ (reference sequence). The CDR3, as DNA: TGTGCCAGCAGTTCTCGACAGGGGGTTTCGGGCGAGCAGTGCTTC. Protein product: CASSSRQGVSGEQCF.

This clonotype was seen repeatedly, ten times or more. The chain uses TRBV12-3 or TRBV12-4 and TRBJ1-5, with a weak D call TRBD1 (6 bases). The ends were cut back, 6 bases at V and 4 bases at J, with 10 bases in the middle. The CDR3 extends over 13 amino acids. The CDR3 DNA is TGTGCCAGCAGCGGACAGACTAATCAGCCCCAGCATTTT. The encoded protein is CASSGQTNQPQHF.

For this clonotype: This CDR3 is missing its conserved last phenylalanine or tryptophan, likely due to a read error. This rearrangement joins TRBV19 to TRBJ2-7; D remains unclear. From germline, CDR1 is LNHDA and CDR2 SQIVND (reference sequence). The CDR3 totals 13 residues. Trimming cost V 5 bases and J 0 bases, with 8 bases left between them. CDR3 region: CASSSEHSYEQYL. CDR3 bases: TGTGCCAGTAGTTCAGAACACTCCTACGAGCAGTACTTG.

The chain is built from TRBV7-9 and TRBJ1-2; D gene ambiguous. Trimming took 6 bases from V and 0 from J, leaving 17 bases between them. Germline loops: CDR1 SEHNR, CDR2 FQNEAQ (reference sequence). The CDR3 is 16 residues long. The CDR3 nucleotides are TGTGCCAGCAGTTCCGGACCCAGCCAGGCTAACTATGGCTACACCTTC. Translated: CASSSGPSQANYGYTF.

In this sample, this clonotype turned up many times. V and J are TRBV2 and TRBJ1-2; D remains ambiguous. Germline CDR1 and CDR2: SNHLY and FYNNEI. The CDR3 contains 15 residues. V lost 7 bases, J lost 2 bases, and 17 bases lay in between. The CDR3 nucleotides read TGTGCCAGCATTTACGCAGTCGGAGCCAACTATGGCTACACCTTC. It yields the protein CASIYAVGANYGYTF.

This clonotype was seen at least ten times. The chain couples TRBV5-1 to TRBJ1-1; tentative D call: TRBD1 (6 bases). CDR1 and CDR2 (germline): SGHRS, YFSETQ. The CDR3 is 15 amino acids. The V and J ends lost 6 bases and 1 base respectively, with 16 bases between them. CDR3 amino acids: CASTRTGSTNTEAFF. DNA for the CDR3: TGCGCCAGCACTCGAACAGGGTCTACGAACACTGAAGCTTTCTTT.

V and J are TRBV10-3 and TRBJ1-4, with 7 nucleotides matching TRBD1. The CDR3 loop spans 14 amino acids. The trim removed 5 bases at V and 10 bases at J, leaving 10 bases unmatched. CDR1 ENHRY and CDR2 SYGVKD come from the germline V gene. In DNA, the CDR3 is TGTGCCATCAGTCTACAAGGGGGCTCTGGAAAACTGTTTTTT. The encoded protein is CAISLQGGSGKLFF.

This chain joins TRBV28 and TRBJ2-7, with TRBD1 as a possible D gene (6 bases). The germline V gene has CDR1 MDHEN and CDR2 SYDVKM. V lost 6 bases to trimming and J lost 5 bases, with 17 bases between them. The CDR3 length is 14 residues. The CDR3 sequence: CASSTTGPYNEQYF. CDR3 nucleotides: TGTGCCAGCAGCACCACAGGGCCCTACAACGAGCAGTACTTC. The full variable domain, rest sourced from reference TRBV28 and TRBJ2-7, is DVKVTQSSRYLVKRTGEKVFLECVQDMDHENMFWYRQDPGLGLRLIYFSYDVKMKEKGDIPEGYSVSREKKERFSLILESASTNQTSMYLCASSTTGPYNEQYFGPGTRLTVT.

CDR3 loop: CSARDGTKLQETQYF. In DNA form, the CDR3 reads TGCAGTGCCCGCGACGGGACAAAGCTCCAAGAGACCCAGTACTTC. The chain recombines TRBV20-1 with TRBJ2-5; possible D gene TRBD1, 6 bases. This CDR3 has 15 residues. Deletions cut 6 bases from V and 1 base from J, with 18 bases between. Germline V gives CDR1 DFQATT, CDR2 SNEGSKA (reference sequence).